Shown below are 11 T cell receptor beta chains from a single sample sequenced in a study of T cells in Graves' hyperthyroidism and ophthalmopathy. The CDR3 regions of TCR beta were amplified from RNA transcripts. The study used the HTBI primer set for a first-round RT-PCR of the TCR CDR3. TCRdb re-called the multiplex PCR reads with MiXCR, one entry per CDR3 protein. The data hold about 210,000 distinct CDR3 sequences, with more than 15% observed a single time. Sequencing was performed on blood. The origin of the receptors is a man aged 50 or older with Graves' hyperthyroidism.

This clonotype was counted between two and nine times. The J gene is TRBJ2-7, the V gene TRBV15, with D possibly called TRBD1 or TRBD2 (5 bases each). Germline V lookup: CDR1 LNHNV, CDR2 YYDKDF (reference sequence). The CDR3 is 14 residues long. V gave up 0 bases and J gave up 2 bases, with 8 bases separating them. DNA of the CDR3: TGTGCCACCAGCAGAGACCGAGGGGCCTACGAGCAGTACTTC. Its translation: CATSRDRGAYEQYF.

The sample holds a few counts of this clonotype. The V call is TRBV11-2, the J call TRBJ1-1, with D unclear. The CDR3 has 14 residues. CDR1 and CDR2 (germline): SGHAT, FQNNGV. The V end was cut by 1 base, the J end by 1 base, with 7 bases between. CDR3 sequence: CASSLGVTNTEAFF. The DNA of the CDR3 is TGTGCCAGCAGCTTAGGGGTTACGAACACTGAAGCTTTCTTT.

The chain combines TRBV18 with TRBJ1-4, with 7 positions matching TRBD1. There are 14 residues in the CDR3. The ends lost 6 bases at V and 7 bases at J; junction bases unmatched: 8. Germline values: CDR1 KGHSH, CDR2 LQKENI. As DNA, the CDR3 is TGTGCCAGCTCTCAAGACAGGGACGGTGAAAAACTGTTTTTT. It is translated as CASSQDRDGEKLFF.

The genes are TRBV7-9 and TRBJ2-2; no firm D call. The CDR3 is 15 residues long. CDR1 and CDR2 from the germline V gene are SEHNR and FQNEAQ (reference sequence). V lost 2 bases, J lost 7 bases, and 14 bases lay in between. The CDR3 DNA is TGTGCCAGCAGCTTACTCAGTTTTATCGGCGGGGAGCTGTTTTTT. Its translation: CASSLLSFIGGELFF.

This chain connects TRBV2 to TRBJ1-2; 8 bases match TRBD1. Trimming took 8 bases from V and 3 from J; bases not matched to a gene: 8. This CDR3 spans 14 amino acids. Germline-derived CDR1 and CDR2 are SNHLY and FYNNEI. The CDR3 loop is CASFRGLWDYGYTF. In DNA form, the CDR3 reads TGTGCCAGCTTCAGGGGGCTCTGGGACTATGGCTACACCTTC.

The table lists this clonotype with many counts. The chain links TRBV6-1 to TRBJ2-1; either TRBD1 or TRBD2 may supply D (5 bases each). This CDR3 has 16 amino acids. Germline assignment: CDR1 MNHNS and CDR2 SASEGT. V was clipped by 6 bases and J by 9 bases, with 24 bases between them. The CDR3 DNA sequence: TGTGCCAGCAGGACCGCTGGGGCTAGCTCTGGCGGTGAGCAGTTCTTC. Protein product: CASRTAGASSGGEQFF.

A single count supports this clonotype. This chain uses TRBV4-1 with TRBJ2-3; D is possibly TRBD1 (6 bases). From germline, CDR1 is MGHRA and CDR2 YSYEKL. The CDR3 consists of 17 residues. V was trimmed by 1 base and J by 1 base, leaving 15 bases between them. DNA for the CDR3: TGCGCCAGCAGCCAAGGCGGGCCAGGGGATCGCACAGATACGCAGTATTTT. Its translation: CASSQGGPGDRTDTQYF.

In this sample, this clonotype turned up a few times. The chain links TRBV10-3 to TRBJ2-1, with 8 positions matching TRBD1. This CDR3 region has 14 residues. CDR1 and CDR2 from the germline V gene are ENHRY and SYGVKD. The V and J ends lost 11 bases and 5 bases, in that order; junction bases with no gene match: 11. The CDR3 coding sequence is TGTGCCCTAAGGGGCGACAGGGGAGACAATGAGCAGTTCTTC. Residues: CALRGDRGDNEQFF.

This clonotype was observed at least ten times. The gene calls are TRBV28 and TRBJ2-5; 8 bases are a match to TRBD1. The CDR3 runs 16 residues. V lost 7 bases and J lost 4; bases outside the gene matches: 14. Per germline, CDR1 MDHEN and CDR2 SYDVKM. CDR3 sequence: CASTRGWAGGVETQYF. As DNA, the CDR3 is TGTGCCAGCACCCGAGGCTGGGCAGGGGGCGTAGAGACCCAGTACTTC.

This clonotype was recorded a few times. The rearrangement joins TRBV20-1 to TRBJ2-1, with TRBD2 identical over 9 bases. Germline CDR1 DFQATT, CDR2 SNEGSKA (reference sequence). This CDR3 spans 16 amino acids. Trimming cost V 2 bases and J 7 bases; bases outside gene matches: 12. In DNA, the CDR3 is TGCAGTGCTAGAACCGTGTTTAATAGCGGGAGTAATGAGCAGTTCTTC. It codes for CSARTVFNSGSNEQFF.

This clonotype appeared many times. This chain links TRBV20-1 with TRBJ2-5, with TRBD2 matching 14 bases. CDR1 DFQATT and CDR2 SNEGSKA come from the germline V gene (reference sequence). The J segment lost 5 bases and the V segment lost 6 bases, leaving 11 bases of the junction unmatched. The CDR3 sequence is 16 residues long. CDR3 in DNA: TGCAGTGCGAGACGACTAGCGGGAGGGCCGGAGGAGACCCAGTACTTC. Amino acids: CSARRLAGGPEETQYF.